Below are 8 T cell receptor beta chains sequenced from a single sample in a study of blood T cell repertoires in COVID-19. Generated by immunoSEQ multiplex PCR, the TCRdb table keeps only in-frame clones and is missing some. The sample shows 120,000 to 150,000 clones, approximately 79% of them seen only once. The sample comprised peripheral blood. These receptors came from a man aged 60-69 years with acute or convalescent COVID-19.

The chain recombines TRBV24-1 with TRBJ1-5; D unclear. Germline V lookup: CDR1 KGHDR, CDR2 SFDVKD. There are 12 residues in the CDR3. V lost 3 bases and J lost 9, with 8 bases in between. CDR3 in amino acids: CATSDAGSPQHF. The CDR3 DNA reads as TGTGCCACCAGTGATGCCGGGTCGCCCCAGCATTTT.

This clone has more than one count but fewer than ten. The chain carries TRBV18 and TRBJ1-1, with D possibly being TRBD1 (5 bases). CDR1 is KGHSH, CDR2 LQKENI, per germline. This CDR3 has 13 amino acids. V dropped 8 bases and J dropped 5 bases, with 15 bases sitting between them. The CDR3 DNA reads TGTGCCAGCAAGGTGGGGGGGGAGACTGAAGCTTTCTTT. Its protein is CASKVGGETEAFF. Using reference TRBV18 and TRBJ1-1 for the parts outside the CDR3, the full variable domain is NAGVMQNPRHLVRRRGQEARLRCSPMKGHSHVYWYRQLPEEGLKFMVYLQKENIIDESGMPKERFSAEFPKEGPSILRIQQVVRGDSAAYFCASKVGGETEAFFGQGTRLTVV.

The chain recombines TRBV18 with TRBJ2-1; 7 positions match TRBD2. The J segment lost 0 bases and the V segment lost 3 bases, leaving 11 bases of the junction unmatched. There are 18 residues in the CDR3. Germline V gives CDR1 KGHSH, CDR2 LQKENI. The CDR3 bases are TGTGCCAGCTCACCGACGTCCCTTAGCGGGTTCTCCTACAATGAGCAGTTCTTC. Translated, it gives CASSPTSLSGFSYNEQFF. Together with reference TRBV18 and TRBJ2-1, the CDR3 gives the full variable domain: NAGVMQNPRHLVRRRGQEARLRCSPMKGHSHVYWYRQLPEEGLKFMVYLQKENIIDESGMPKERFSAEFPKEGPSILRIQQVVRGDSAAYFCASSPTSLSGFSYNEQFFGPGTRLTVL.

V and J are TRBV11-2 and TRBJ2-1, with 8 bases fitting TRBD2. The CDR3 runs to 14 residues. V shed 7 bases, J shed 2 bases, and the junction held 4 bases outside the gene matches. Germline values: CDR1 SGHAT, CDR2 FQNNGV. CDR3 in amino acids: CASTVLAAYNEQFF. For the CDR3, the DNA is TGTGCCAGCACTGTACTAGCGGCCTACAATGAGCAGTTCTTC.

The J gene is TRBJ2-7, the V gene TRBV19; the match to TRBD2 covers 7 bases. From germline, CDR1 is LNHDA and CDR2 SQIVND (reference sequence). The ends lost 1 base at V and 4 bases at J; junction bases unmatched: 1. The CDR3 sequence is 13 residues long. For the CDR3, the DNA is TGTGCCAGTAGTATAGCAGCGGGGTACGAGCAGTACTTC. It encodes CASSIAAGYEQYF.

This clone was picked up one time. The chain links TRBV5-3 to TRBJ2-7; 8 bases are a match to TRBD1. TRBV5-3 is classed as an ORF, of uncertain function. The CDR3 spans 19 residues. J lost 4 bases, V lost 4 bases, and 22 bases had no gene match. The CDR3 DNA reads TGTGCCAGAAGCCATGGCCCACCGGGACAGGCCTATCACCTTTACGAGCAGTACTTC. Amino acid sequence: CARSHGPPGQAYHLYEQYF.

The rearrangement joins TRBV29-1 to TRBJ1-2; the match to TRBD1 covers 7 bases. This CDR3 has 13 amino acids. V shed 5 bases, J shed 6 bases, and the junction held 9 bases outside the gene matches. Germline-derived CDR1 and CDR2 are SQVTM and ANQGSEA. CDR3 coding DNA: TGCAGCGTTCGGGACAGAGGAGGACATGGCTACACCTTC. As protein: CSVRDRGGHGYTF.

CDR3 DNA: TGTGCCACCAGCAGAGATAGGGACAGGGGCTACGAGCAGTACTTC. Translating it yields CATSRDRDRGYEQYF. This sequence joins TRBV15 and TRBJ2-7; 10 nucleotides agree with TRBD1. Germline loops: CDR1 LNHNV, CDR2 YYDKDF (reference sequence). V gave up 0 bases and J gave up 3 bases; unmatched junction bases: 2. The CDR3 runs to 15 residues.